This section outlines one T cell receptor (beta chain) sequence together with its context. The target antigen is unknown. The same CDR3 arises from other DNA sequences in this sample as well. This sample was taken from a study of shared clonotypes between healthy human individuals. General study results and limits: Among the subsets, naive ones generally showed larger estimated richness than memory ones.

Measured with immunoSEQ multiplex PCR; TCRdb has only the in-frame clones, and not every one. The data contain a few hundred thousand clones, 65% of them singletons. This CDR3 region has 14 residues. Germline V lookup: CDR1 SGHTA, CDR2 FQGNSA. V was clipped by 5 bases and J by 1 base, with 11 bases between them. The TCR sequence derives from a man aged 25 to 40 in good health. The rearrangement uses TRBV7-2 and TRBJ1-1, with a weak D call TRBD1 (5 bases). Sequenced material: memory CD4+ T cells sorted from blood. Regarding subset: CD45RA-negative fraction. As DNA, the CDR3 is TGTGCCAGCAGCCCCGGGGCAGCGAACACTGAAGCTTTCTTT. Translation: CASSPGAANTEAFF.